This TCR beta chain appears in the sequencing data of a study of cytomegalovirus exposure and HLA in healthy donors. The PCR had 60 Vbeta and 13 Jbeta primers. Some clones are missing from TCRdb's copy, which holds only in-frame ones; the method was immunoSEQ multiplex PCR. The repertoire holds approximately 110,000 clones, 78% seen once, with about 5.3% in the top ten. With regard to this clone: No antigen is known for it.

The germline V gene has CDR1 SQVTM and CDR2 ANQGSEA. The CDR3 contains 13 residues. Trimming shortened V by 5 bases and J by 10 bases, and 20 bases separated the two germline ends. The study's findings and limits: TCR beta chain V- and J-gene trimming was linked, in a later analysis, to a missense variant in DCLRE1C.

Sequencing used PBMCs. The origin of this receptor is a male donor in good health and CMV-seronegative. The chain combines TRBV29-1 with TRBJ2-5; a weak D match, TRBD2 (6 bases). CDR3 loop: CSVTRSSGVNQYF. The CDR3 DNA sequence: TGCAGCGTTACGCGGAGTTCGGGGGTTAACCAGTACTTC.